The rows below give T cell receptor beta chains drawn from one sample of a study of control samples from healthy donors and cancer patients. TCRdb keeps only in-frame clones here, not all; method: immunoSEQ multiplex PCR. In the table there are 130,000 to 150,000 clones, about nine tenths of which are singletons. Material for sequencing was blood. These receptors came from a woman aged 25 to 39 in good health. Each CDR3 is given with its conserved first and last residue. The D gene is left open where the match is weak. Where a row states a size, it is once, few, many or the class of an expanded clone; other rows omit it.

d_call j_call v_call clone_size cdr3_aa cdr3_nt
NA TRBJ1-6 TRBV30 few CAWSVLGVGSPLHF TGTGCCTGGAGTGTACTCGGGGTGGGGTCACCCCTCCACTTT
NA TRBJ1-5 TRBV6-5 NA CASSPTLSNQPQHF TGTGCCAGCAGCCCGACACTTAGCAATCAGCCCCAGCATTTT
NA TRBJ1-5 TRBV28 NA CASSLGGPANQPQHF TGTGCCAGCAGTTTAGGGGGACCTGCCAATCAGCCCCAGCATTTT
NA TRBJ1-4 TRBV13 once CASSLIEDAEKLFF TGTGCCAGCAGTCTGATTGAGGACGCGGAAAAACTGTTTTTT
NA TRBJ1-1 TRBV11-3 NA CASSVTVNTEAFF TGTGCCAGCAGCGTCACAGTGAACACTGAAGCTTTCTTT
TRBD2 TRBJ2-3 TRBV11-3 NA CASSPGTSASTDTQYF TGTGCCAGCAGCCCCGGGACTAGCGCCTCCACAGATACGCAGTATTTT
NA TRBJ2-7 TRBV28 NA CASRANTYEQYF TGTGCCAGCAGGGCCAATACCTACGAGCAGTACTTC
NA TRBJ2-3 TRBV30 NA CAWSVDRDTQYF TGTGCCTGGAGTGTTGACAGGGATACGCAGTATTTT
NA TRBJ2-2 TRBV4-2 NA CASSQRGNTGELFF TGTGCCAGCAGCCAGAGGGGCAACACCGGGGAGCTGTTTTTT
TRBD1 TRBJ1-6 TRBV13 NA CASSLGQGGMTYNSPLHF TGTGCCAGCAGCTTAGGGCAGGGGGGAATGACCTATAATTCACCCCTCCACTTT
NA TRBJ2-3 TRBV6-5 NA CACASWDTQYF TGTGCCTGTGCTAGCTGGGATACGCAGTATTTT
TRBD1 TRBJ1-4 TRBV7-8 NA CASSLVGDRNEKLFF TGTGCCAGCAGCTTAGTCGGGGACAGGAATGAAAAACTGTTTTTT
TRBD1 TRBJ2-5 TRBV4-2 NA CASSQDAGTAVGETQYF TGTGCCAGCAGCCAAGATGCAGGGACAGCTGTGGGAGAGACCCAGTACTTC
NA TRBJ2-1 TRBV21-1 NA CARRSRNNEQFF TGTGCCAGACGTTCTAGAAACAATGAGCAGTTCTTC
NA TRBJ1-2 TRBV27 NA CASRKWGGEDYGYTF TGTGCCAGCAGAAAATGGGGGGGCGAGGACTATGGCTACACCTTC
TRBD2 TRBJ2-5 TRBV3-1/TRBV3-2 NA CASSHRAGQETQYF TGTGCCAGCAGCCATAGAGCGGGGCAAGAGACCCAGTACTTC
NA TRBJ1-2 TRBV30 NA CAWTETNYGYTF TGTGCCTGGACAGAAACTAACTATGGCTACACCTTC
NA TRBJ1-3 TRBV3-1/TRBV3-2 NA CASSLPGAYENTIYF TGTGCCAGCAGCCTCCCCGGGGCATACGAAAACACCATATATTTT
NA TRBJ2-2 TRBV18 few CASSPRNTGELFF TGTGCCAGCTCACCACGGAACACCGGGGAGCTGTTTTTT
TRBD1 TRBJ1-1 TRBV10-3 NA CAISDGGGGGTEAFF TGTGCCATCAGTGACGGTGGAGGGGGCGGCACTGAAGCTTTCTTT